A single sample is the source of the 11 T cell receptor beta chains below, sequenced in a study of CD8+ T cells in alopecia areata. Sequencing used cDNA as its template, made by extracting RNA and reverse transcribing it. Produced via immunoSEQ multiplex PCR; TCRdb's table is partial and in-frame only. The sample has 150,000 to 200,000 clones, around three fifths seen once. Treatment described: oral pan-JAK inhibitor, 5-10 mg twice daily. Here the sequenced sample was CD4+ T cells sorted from blood, taken at week 49, from a patient treated with tofacitinib. These receptors were obtained from a human donor with alopecia areata.

This clone has more than one count but fewer than ten. The chain carries TRBV16 and TRBJ1-1; D is possibly TRBD1 (6 bases). The germline V gene has CDR1 KGHSY and CDR2 FQNENV. The CDR3 has 14 amino acids. Trimming pared 4 bases from V and 7 bases from J, leaving 16 bases between. CDR3 amino acids: CASSPDSNSYEAFF. The CDR3 nucleotides are TGTGCCAGCAGCCCGGACAGTAACTCGTATGAAGCTTTCTTT. The entire variable domain, with the rest obtained from reference TRBV16 and TRBJ1-1, is as follows: GEEVAQTPKHLVRGEGQKAKLYCAPIKGHSYVFWYQQVLKNEFKFLISFQNENVFDETGMPKERFSAKCLPNSPCSLEIQATKLEDSAVYFCASSPDSNSYEAFFGQGTRLTVV.

This clone showed up just once. J is TRBJ1-2 and V is TRBV20-1; the D is unclear. The CDR3 runs to 11 residues. Trimming left V 3 bases short and J 8 bases short, with 10 bases between. CDR1 DFQATT and CDR2 SNEGSKA come from the germline V gene (reference sequence). The CDR3 region has the DNA TGCAGTGCTAGGACCTCGGGAGGCTACACCTTC. Translation gives CSARTSGGYTF.

The chain couples TRBV5-1 to TRBJ1-6; TRBD1 is a possible D gene (6 bases). Germline CDR1 reads SGHRS; CDR2 reads YFSETQ. Deletions cut 4 bases from V and 7 bases from J, with 12 bases between. CDR3 length equals 14 residues. CDR3 amino acids: CASSVGAGNSPLHF. The CDR3 DNA reads TGCGCCAGCAGCGTGGGGGCAGGGAATTCACCCCTCCACTTT.

The chain joins TRBV6-6 to TRBJ2-4; TRBD1 agrees at 9 bases. The CDR3 contains 13 residues. Per the germline V gene, CDR1 is MNHNY and CDR2 is SVGAGI (reference sequence). Trimming removed 4 bases from V and 9 bases from J; junction bases left unmatched: 4. The CDR3 nucleotides are TGTGCCAGCAGTTCCGGGACAGGGTCCATTCAGTACTTC. Its translation: CASSSGTGSIQYF.

This clone turned up a few times. The chain carries TRBV6-6 and TRBJ2-3, with D possibly being TRBD1 or TRBD2 (6 bases each). The V end lost 5 bases, the J end lost 1 base, and 13 bases lay between the germline ends. This CDR3 is built from 15 residues. In germline, CDR1 is MNHNY, CDR2 SVGAGI (reference sequence). The CDR3 loop is CASSERGAGTDTQYF. The CDR3 DNA follows: TGTGCCAGCAGTGAGAGGGGGGCCGGCACAGATACGCAGTATTTT.

The chain recombines TRBV29-1 with TRBJ1-1; no reliable D call. The V end was cut by 7 bases, the J end by 0 bases, with 12 bases between. Germline V gene lookup returns CDR1 SQVTM and CDR2 ANQGSEA. The CDR3 consists of 13 residues. The CDR3 DNA reads as TGCAGCGCTATAGAGGGTTTGAACACTGAAGCTTTCTTT. Its protein product is CSAIEGLNTEAFF.

As to this clone: Other DNA sequences of this sample code for an identical CDR3. The rearrangement links TRBV29-1 to TRBJ1-1; TRBD1 agrees at 8 bases. The germline CDR1 and CDR2 sequences are SQVTM and ANQGSEA. The CDR3 extends over 13 amino acids. The ends lost 6 bases at V and 2 bases at J; junction bases unmatched: 5. CDR3 sequence reads: CSVGDRLNTEAFF. The CDR3 region has the DNA TGCAGCGTGGGGGACAGGTTAAACACTGAAGCTTTCTTT.

This chain links TRBV30 with TRBJ1-5; D possibly corresponds to TRBD1 (5 bases). V lost 5 bases and J 5 bases, leaving 13 bases between the germline ends. Germline V gene data show CDR1 as GTSNPN and CDR2 as SVGIG (reference sequence). CDR3 length equals 13 residues. Here the CDR3 DNA reads TGTGCCTGGGGGCAGGGTGGTGATCAGCCCCAGCATTTT. Protein sequence: CAWGQGGDQPQHF.

The rearrangement uses TRBV6-1 and TRBJ2-1; TRBD2 matches at 9 bases. Germline CDR1 reads MNHNS; CDR2 reads SASEGT. The CDR3 loop spans 17 amino acids. The V segment lost 2 bases and the J segment 2 bases; nucleotides outside the gene matches: 7. DNA for the CDR3: TGTGCCAGCAGTGAAACGGAGCGGGGGGCTGCCTACAATGAGCAGTTCTTC. Translating it yields CASSETERGAAYNEQFF.

As to this clone: Distinct nucleotide sequences in the sample also encode this CDR3. The V and J genes are TRBV30 and TRBJ1-1; D is ambiguous. This CDR3 is 14 amino acids long. Germline V CDR1 and CDR2: GTSNPN, SVGIG (reference sequence). The V end was cut by 0 bases, the J end by 1 base, with 9 bases between. The CDR3 protein is CAWSVGRRNTEAFF. DNA of the CDR3: TGTGCCTGGAGTGTAGGCAGGAGGAACACTGAAGCTTTCTTT. Full variable domain (remainder filled in from reference TRBV30 and TRBJ1-1): SQTIHQWPATLVQPVGSPLSLECTVEGTSNPNLYWYRQAAGRGLQLLFYSVGIGQISSEVPQNLSASRPQDRQFILSSKKLLLSDSGFYLCAWSVGRRNTEAFFGQGTRLTVV.

V and J are TRBV25-1 and TRBJ1-5; weak D call: TRBD1 (5 bases). From germline, CDR1 is MGHDK and CDR2 SYGVNS. This CDR3 contains 13 residues. V was trimmed by 7 bases and J by 7 bases, leaving 14 bases between them. CDR3 in DNA: TGTGCCAGCATGCCGGGCGGGGGGCAGCCCCAGCATTTT. It is translated as CASMPGGGQPQHF.